The 25 T cell receptor beta chains listed next were all sequenced from one sample in a study of T cell responses to AZD1222 COVID-19 vaccine. Using immunoSEQ multiplex PCR, the repertoire was profiled, and TCRdb retains in-frame clones only, with some absent. The sample contains about 79,000 clones, around 80% of which appear only once. The input for sequencing was peripheral blood, taken on day 0 of AZD1222 vaccination. Source of these receptors: an adult in good health.

The chain carries TRBV2 and TRBJ2-3; TRBD1 aligns across 11 bases. Germline CDR1 reads SNHLY; CDR2 reads FYNNEI. J gave up 1 base and V 6 bases, and 3 bases lay outside the gene matches. The CDR3 is 15 residues long. This CDR3 reads CASRGTGGGTDTQYF. CDR3 nucleotide sequence: TGTGCCAGCAGAGGGACAGGGGGAGGCACAGATACGCAGTATTTT.

This chain links TRBV5-5 with TRBJ1-5, with D uncertain. Germline V gene data show CDR1 as SGHKS and CDR2 as YYEKEE (reference sequence). The CDR3 is 14 amino acids. Trimming removed 4 bases at V and 0 bases at J, with 8 bases between. The CDR3 nucleotides read TGTGCCAGCAGCCCGCTTTTTAGCAATCAGCCCCAGCATTTT. Amino acids: CASSPLFSNQPQHF.

This clone has a single count. V is TRBV24-1 and J is TRBJ1-5; D is perhaps TRBD1 (5 bases). CDR3 length: 13 amino acids. The germline gives CDR1 KGHDR, CDR2 SFDVKD. Trimming took 5 bases from V and 11 from J, leaving 15 bases between them. In DNA form, the CDR3 reads TGTGCCACCAGTGCTGGGGCGCATGAGGCCCAGCATTTT. Translating gives CATSAGAHEAQHF.

There are a few counts of this clone. This chain joins TRBV3-1 (or the pseudogene TRBV3-2) and TRBJ1-1; no definite D call. The CDR3 runs 14 residues. V was shortened by 1 base and J by 6 bases, with 12 bases between the two germline ends. CDR1 is LGHDT and CDR2 is YNNKEL in the germline V gene (reference sequence). CDR3 region: CASSQVGGRAEAFF. CDR3 in DNA: TGTGCCAGCAGCCAAGTTGGTGGTCGGGCTGAAGCTTTCTTT.

This chain links TRBV9 with TRBJ2-5; D perhaps matches TRBD1 (5 bases). Germline CDR1 SGDLS, CDR2 YYNGEE. V was pared by 3 bases and J by 5 bases, with 14 bases between. The CDR3 has 14 amino acids. CDR3 in amino acids: CASSAPRVGETQYF. The CDR3 DNA is TGTGCCAGCAGCGCCCCCAGGGTCGGCGAGACCCAGTACTTC. Supplemented by reference TRBV9 and TRBJ2-5, the full variable domain reads DSGVTQTPKHLITATGQRVTLRCSPRSGDLSVYWYQQSLDQGLQFLIQYYNGEERAKGNILERFSAQQFPDLHSELNLSSLELGDSALYFCASSAPRVGETQYFGPGTRLLVL.

In DNA form, the CDR3 reads TGTGCCAGCAGCCTCTTGAACGCGGGTCGTTCACCCCTCCACTTT. Protein sequence: CASSLLNAGRSPLHF. The rearrangement uses TRBV11-1 and TRBJ1-6; D uncertain. This CDR3 comprises 15 residues. V was cut by 5 bases and J by 9 bases, with 17 bases left in between. Per the germline V gene, CDR1 is SGHAT and CDR2 is FQDESV (reference sequence).

The rearrangement uses TRBV30 and TRBJ1-6; maybe TRBD1 (5 bases). CDR1 and CDR2 from the germline V gene are GTSNPN and SVGIG (reference sequence). The CDR3 has 13 residues. Between the trimmed V and J ends, which lost 3 bases and 10 bases, there was a span of 13 bases. The DNA of the CDR3 is TGTGCCTGGAGCGACCCTCGGGACTCACCCCTCCACTTT. It is translated as CAWSDPRDSPLHF.

The chain carries TRBV30 and TRBJ2-5, with a possible D match to TRBD2 (5 bases). The CDR3 spans 13 residues. Deletions cut 3 bases from V and 7 bases from J, with 15 bases between. Per germline, CDR1 GTSNPN and CDR2 SVGIG (reference sequence). CDR3 sequence (DNA): TGTGCCTGGAGCAGTACTAGAAGTGGGACCCAGTACTTC. Amino acids: CAWSSTRSGTQYF.

In its sample, this clone was seen once. V gene TRBV2 combines with J gene TRBJ1-2; D gene uncertain. V lost 5 bases to trimming and J lost 2 bases, with 9 bases between them. Germline V lookup: CDR1 SNHLY, CDR2 FYNNEI. CDR3 size: 13 residues. CDR3 amino acids: CASSQAANYGYTF. DNA of the CDR3: TGTGCCAGCAGTCAGGCAGCCAACTATGGCTACACCTTC.

The chain joins TRBV5-1 to TRBJ1-6; 9 positions agree with TRBD1. Germline CDR1 SGHRS, CDR2 YFSETQ. The CDR3 length is 14 residues. The trim removed 0 bases at V and 10 bases at J, leaving 2 bases unmatched. The CDR3 loop is CASSLEQGASPLHF. CDR3 nucleotide sequence: TGCGCCAGCAGCTTGGAACAGGGGGCCTCACCCCTCCACTTT.

The chain joins TRBV7-9 to TRBJ1-3; no definite D call. Germline V gives CDR1 SEHNR, CDR2 FQNEAQ (reference sequence). The CDR3 is made up of 15 amino acids. The V end lost 3 bases, the J end lost 0 bases, and 9 bases lay between the germline ends. CDR3: CASSFGPVSGNTIYF. CDR3 DNA sequence: TGTGCCAGCAGCTTTGGGCCCGTCTCTGGAAACACCATATATTTT.

This sequence joins TRBV2 and TRBJ1-6, with 7 bases aligning to TRBD1. The CDR3 is 16 amino acids. V lost 3 bases, J lost 7 bases, and 9 bases stayed unmatched. Germline CDR1 is SNHLY and CDR2 is FYNNEI. The CDR3 coding sequence is TGTGCCAGCAGTGACGGGTTGGACAGGAGGAATTCACCCCTCCACTTT. As protein: CASSDGLDRRNSPLHF.

The chain is built from TRBV12-3 or TRBV12-4 and TRBJ2-1; D is ambiguous. The length of the CDR3 is 13 residues. Trimming removed 7 bases from V and 8 bases from J, with 15 bases in between. CDR3 sequence (DNA): TGTGCCAGCAATTCGGCGGCCCGATATGAGCAGTTCTTC. Protein product: CASNSAARYEQFF.

The chain has TRBV7-9 and TRBJ1-3; no clear D. The CDR3 covers 12 residues. Germline-derived CDR1 and CDR2 are SEHNR and FQNEAQ (reference sequence). Trimming took 3 bases from V and 4 from J, leaving 4 bases between them. The CDR3 region has the DNA TGTGCCAGCAGCTTTTCGGGAAACACCATATATTTT. Translation gives CASSFSGNTIYF. The full variable domain, rest sourced from reference TRBV7-9 and TRBJ1-3, is DTGVSQNPRHKITKRGQNVTFRCDPISEHNRLYWYRQTLGQGPEFLTYFQNEAQLEKSRLLSDRFSAERPKGSFSTLEIQRTEQGDSAMYLCASSFSGNTIYFGEGSWLTVV.

This chain joins TRBV18 and TRBJ2-3, with 11 bases aligning to TRBD2. CDR1 and CDR2 from the germline V gene are KGHSH and LQKENI. The CDR3 is 20 residues long. V was pared by 3 bases and J by 0 bases, with 14 bases of the junction left unmatched. CDR3 region: CASSPRSKVAGGRSTDTQYF. The CDR3 bases are TGTGCCAGCTCACCGCGAAGTAAGGTAGCGGGAGGGCGGAGCACAGATACGCAGTATTTT.

The chain uses TRBV11-1 and TRBJ1-1; a possible D gene is TRBD1 (5 bases). Trimming shortened V by 2 bases and J by 4 bases, and 8 bases separated the two germline ends. The CDR3 covers 13 residues. Germline assignment: CDR1 SGHAT and CDR2 FQDESV (reference sequence). The CDR3 nucleotides read TGTGCCAGCAGCTTAACAGGTTTCACTGAAGCTTTCTTT. Translation: CASSLTGFTEAFF.

The chain combines TRBV7-8 with TRBJ2-5; 7 bases are shared with TRBD1. The germline gives CDR1 SGHVS, CDR2 FQNEAQ. J gave up 1 base and V 5 bases, and 7 bases lay outside the gene matches. The CDR3 runs 15 residues. The CDR3 is CASSLRQGRQETQYF. Here the CDR3 DNA reads TGTGCCAGCAGCCTTAGACAGGGCCGCCAAGAGACCCAGTACTTC.

This clone was seen once. V is TRBV14 and J is TRBJ1-1; no reliable D call. Germline V lookup: CDR1 SGHDN, CDR2 FVKESK. V gave up 6 bases and J gave up 1 base, with 12 bases separating them. The CDR3 extends over 14 amino acids. DNA of the CDR3: TGTGCCAGCAGTTGGGCCCGGACGAACACTGAAGCTTTCTTT. Protein product: CASSWARTNTEAFF.

V gene TRBV19 combines with J gene TRBJ2-7, with a tentative D call TRBD1 (6 bases). Trimming stripped 6 bases from V and 2 bases from J, with 17 bases between. Germline-derived CDR1 and CDR2 are LNHDA and SQIVND (reference sequence). The CDR3 is made up of 15 amino acids. As DNA, the CDR3 is TGTGCCAGTAGAGAGAGGGGACAAGGGACCTACGAGCAGTACTTC. The encoded protein is CASRERGQGTYEQYF.

This clone was seen only once. The gene calls are TRBV5-8 and TRBJ2-1; 12 bases map to TRBD2. Germline V gives CDR1 SGHTS, CDR2 YDEGEE. The CDR3 covers 14 residues. The J segment lost 7 bases and the V segment lost 9 bases, leaving 8 bases of the junction unmatched. The CDR3 nucleotides read TGTGCCACAAATCTAGCGGGAGGGCCGAATGAGCAGTTCTTC. It is translated as CATNLAGGPNEQFF. The full variable domain, in which reference TRBV5-8 and TRBJ2-1 provide the parts outside the CDR3, is EAGVTQSPTHLIKTRGQQATLRCSPISGHTSVYWYQQALGLGLQFLLWYDEGEERNRGNFPPRFSGRQFPNYSSELNVNALELEDSALYLCATNLAGGPNEQFFGPGTRLTVL.

The chain recombines TRBV4-1 with TRBJ2-5; 9 bases fit TRBD2. This CDR3 region has 18 residues. Germline V gives CDR1 MGHRA, CDR2 YSYEKL. V was clipped by 0 bases and J by 1 base; unmatched bases: 9. CDR3 sequence: CASSQEPSGTSLQETQYF. CDR3 nucleotides: TGCGCCAGCAGCCAAGAACCTTCCGGGACTAGCCTCCAAGAGACCCAGTACTTC.

The gene calls are TRBV2 and TRBJ1-6, with TRBD1 as a possible D gene (5 bases). Trimming left V 6 bases short and J 6 bases short, with 15 bases between. Germline CDR1 SNHLY, CDR2 FYNNEI. The CDR3 runs 15 residues. CDR3 nucleotide sequence: TGTGCCAGCAGGACCCCGGGACGGTTTAATTCACCCCTCCACTTT. Its protein is CASRTPGRFNSPLHF.

DNA for the CDR3: TGTGCCAGCAGTGACGTGCCAGGTGAAAAACTGTTTTTT. Residues: CASSDVPGEKLFF. V gene TRBV6-4 combines with J gene TRBJ1-4; D gene ambiguous. The ends were cut back, 2 bases at V and 7 bases at J, with 8 bases in the middle. CDR1 MRHNA and CDR2 SNTAGT come from the germline V gene. The CDR3 runs 13 residues.

The chain uses TRBV14 and TRBJ1-6, with D unclear. Germline lookup yields CDR1 SGHDN and CDR2 FVKESK. The CDR3 spans 13 residues. V dropped 0 bases and J dropped 6 bases, with 3 bases sitting between them. The DNA for the CDR3 is TGTGCCAGCAGCCAAGACGGTAATTCACCCCTCCACTTT. Protein: CASSQDGNSPLHF.

This clone has only one observation. The rearrangement uses TRBV10-3 and TRBJ2-1; a weak D match, TRBD2 (6 bases). There are 14 residues in the CDR3. The V gene lost 0 bases and the J gene lost 4 bases, with 7 bases spanning the gap. Germline-derived CDR1 and CDR2 are ENHRY and SYGVKD. The CDR3 DNA is TGTGCCATCAGTGAGTCGACTAGTTACAATGAGCAGTTCTTC. This codes for CAISESTSYNEQFF.